Here is one T cell receptor beta chain with its context. The entry originates in a study of control samples from healthy donors and cancer patients. The CDR3 is 16 amino acids. V was clipped by 4 bases and J by 8 bases, with 18 bases between them. Produced via immunoSEQ multiplex PCR; TCRdb's table is partial and in-frame only. The sample carries fewer than 200,000 clones, more than 80% recorded once. The source is a man younger than 40 in good health. The chain recombines TRBV23-1 with TRBJ1-6; D is possibly TRBD1 (5 bases). TRBV23-1 is marked as an open reading frame, function uncertain. Sequencing was done on a sample of blood. CDR3 residues: CASSLPRGGRDSPLHF. The CDR3 coding sequence is TGCGCCAGCAGTCTTCCCCGCGGGGGAAGGGATTCACCCCTCCACTTT.